The rows below give T cell receptor beta chains drawn from one sample of a study of T cell changes during pregnancy in multiple sclerosis. Clones were sequenced by immunoSEQ multiplex PCR, and TCRdb holds only the in-frame ones, with some missing. Of tens of thousands of clones listed, approximately 91% are singletons. The sample here was CD4+ T cells from peripheral blood mononuclear cells, taken before pregnancy. Receptors were obtained from a female donor with multiple sclerosis, enrolled in a pregnancy study. Each CDR3 is given with its conserved first and last residue. The D gene is left open where the match is weak. Clone size is stated in some rows and not others, as once, few, many or a class when expanded.

TRBJ1-2 | - | - | TRBV19 | TGTGCCAGTAGTATGGGCAGGGGCTATGGCTACACCTTC | CASSMGRGYGYTF
TRBJ1-1 | - | TRBD1 | TRBV5-4 | TGTGCCAGCAGCCCCGAGCCAGGGGGAATTTGGAGAGCTTTCTTT | CASSPEPGGIWRAFF
TRBJ2-3 | - | TRBD2 | TRBV27 | TGTGCCAGCAGTTCGGGGGGGTGGGCATATACGCAGTATTTT | CASSSGGWAYTQYF
TRBJ2-5 | - | TRBD2 | TRBV7-9 | TGTGCCAGCAGCCCCGGGACTAGCGGGGCGGGGGAGACCCAGTACTTC | CASSPGTSGAGETQYF
TRBJ2-7 | - | - | TRBV6-1 | TGTGCCAGCAGTGAACTTGTCAGGGGTTACGAGCAGTACTTC | CASSELVRGYEQYF
TRBJ1-4 | - | - | TRBV14 | TGTGCCAGCAGCCGAGGGTCAGTACTGTTTTTT | CASSRGSVLFF
TRBJ2-7 | - | TRBD2 | TRBV19 | TGTGCCAGTAGCCTAGCGGGGGGTGCATCCTACGAGCAGTACTTC | CASSLAGGASYEQYF
TRBJ2-3 | once | TRBD1 | TRBV4-1 | TGCGCCAGCAGCCCCGGGACAGGGGGGATAGATACGCAGTATTTT | CASSPGTGGIDTQYF
TRBJ1-1 | once | TRBD1 | TRBV27 | TGTGCCAGCAGGCCTCCGGACAGGGGTGGGCTATTATGGAACACTGAAGCTTTCTTT | CASRPPDRGGLLWNTEAFF
TRBJ2-3 | - | - | TRBV29-1 | TGCAGCACCCCAAGTTGGGGGGGGGCTGGCACAGATACGCAGTATTTT | CSTPSWGGAGTDTQYF
TRBJ2-3 | - | - | TRBV5-4 | TGTGCCAGCAGCAGCAAAGATCGCACAGATACGCAGTATTTT | CASSSKDRTDTQYF
TRBJ2-2 | - | TRBD1 | TRBV19 | TGTGCCAGTAGTCATGGGACAGAAGTCACCGGGGAGCTGTTTTTT | CASSHGTEVTGELFF
TRBJ1-2 | - | - | TRBV30 | TGTGCCTGGGACGACAGGCCGAGCTATGGCTACACCTTC | CAWDDRPSYGYTF
TRBJ1-2 | once | - | TRBV6-5 | TGTGCCAGCAGATCCCGGGACAACCGTGGCTACACCTTC | CASRSRDNRGYTF
TRBJ1-1 | - | TRBD1 | TRBV6-5 | TGTGCCAGCAGTCGCGACAGGGAGAACACTGAAGCTTTCTTT | CASSRDRENTEAFF
TRBJ1-1 | - | - | TRBV5-6 | TGTGCCAGCAGCTCAGCCGACAGGCTGGAAACTTTCTTT | CASSSADRLETFF
TRBJ1-1 | - | - | TRBV19 | TGTGCCAGTAGTACTGGGAGCGTGGGTGAAGATGGGTTCTTT | CASSTGSVGEDGFF
TRBJ1-1 | - | - | TRBV4-3 | TGCGCCACCTCGAAGCATACGCACACTGAAGCTTTCTTT | CATSKHTHTEAFF
TRBJ1-6 | once | - | TRBV18 | TGTGCCAGCTCACTTACAGGGAGGGATTCACCCCTCCACTTT | CASSLTGRDSPLHF
TRBJ1-5 | - | - | TRBV30 | TGTGCCTGGAGTTCTGAGGGGGGGCAGCCCCAGCATTTT | CAWSSEGGQPQHF
TRBJ1-1 | - | - | TRBV7-2 | TGTGCCAGCAGCTTTGGGAGGCTGAACACTGAAGCTTTCTTT | CASSFGRLNTEAFF
TRBJ1-1 | - | - | TRBV19 | TGTGCCAGTAGTATACATCGGGACACTGAAGCTTTCTTT | CASSIHRDTEAFF
TRBJ1-1 | once | - | TRBV9 | TGTGCCAGCAGCGTGGGGAGGAGGGATACTGAAGCTTTCTTT | CASSVGRRDTEAFF
TRBJ1-5 | - | - | TRBV7-2 | TGTGCCAGCAGCCCTGACAGGAATGTTCAGCCCCAGCATTTT | CASSPDRNVQPQHF
TRBJ2-7 | - | TRBD1 | TRBV6-6 | TGTGCCAGCAGTTACTCGAGGGACAGGCAATACGAGCAGTACTTC | CASSYSRDRQYEQYF
TRBJ2-3 | once | TRBD2 | TRBV29-1 | TGCAGCGTTACCTCGGGGGGGATTGAAGATACGCAGTATTTT | CSVTSGGIEDTQYF
TRBJ1-2 | - | TRBD1 | TRBV7-3 | TGTGCCAGCAGCCCCCCGGGACAGGGCTCGGGTGGCTACACCTTC | CASSPPGQGSGGYTF
TRBJ1-6 | - | - | TRBV7-2 | TGTGCCAGCAGCTTAGATTTCACACCCCTCCACTTT | CASSLDFTPLHF
TRBJ2-2 | - | - | TRBV7-6 | TGTGCCAGCAGGAAGACGCAGGGTCCGGTCGGGGAGCTGTTTTTT | CASRKTQGPVGELFF